The source of this TCR beta chain is a study of T cells expressing NK-cell markers. TCRdb re-called the 5' RACE reads; one entry per CDR3 protein, DNA not given. The repertoire shows roughly 390,000 distinct CDR3 sequences; the top ten hold roughly 10%. Germline CDR1 is SGHRS and CDR2 is YFSETQ. The CDR3 consists of 19 residues. The chain joins TRBV5-1 to TRBJ2-3; TCRdb names TRBD2, which stays unverified in the absence of DNA. The sequenced sample was blood T cells: a sorted CD56 or NKG2C T cell subset, CD4+ or CD8+ T cells, or bulk PBMC T cells (not recorded which). The origin of this receptor is a woman aged 45-59 years in good health. This CDR3 is CASSRLAGGPLPGTDTQYF. Looking up the rest from reference TRBV5-1 and TRBJ2-3 gives the full variable domain: KAGVTQTPRYLIKTRGQQVTLSCSPISGHRSVSWYQQTPGQGLQFLFEYFSETQRNKGNFPGRFSGRQFSNSRSEMNVSTLELGDSALYLCASSRLAGGPLPGTDTQYFGPGTRLTVL.